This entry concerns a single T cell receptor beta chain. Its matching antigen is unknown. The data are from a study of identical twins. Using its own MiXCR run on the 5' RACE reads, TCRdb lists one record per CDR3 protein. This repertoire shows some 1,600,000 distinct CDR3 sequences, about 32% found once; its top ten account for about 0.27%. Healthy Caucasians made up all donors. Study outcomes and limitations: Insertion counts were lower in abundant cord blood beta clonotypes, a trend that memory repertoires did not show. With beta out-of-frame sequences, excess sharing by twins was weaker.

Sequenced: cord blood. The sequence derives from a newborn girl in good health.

CDR3 sequence: CASSYRRTGNTQYF. CDR3 nucleotide sequence: TGTGCCAGCAGTTACCGGCGGACAGGCAACACGCAGTATTTT. The V call is TRBV6-5, the J call TRBJ2-3; 7 bases are a match to TRBD1. Trimming took 2 bases from V and 9 from J; bases not matched to a gene: 8. From germline, CDR1 is MNHEY and CDR2 SVGAGI. The CDR3 has 14 residues.